These 21 T cell receptor beta chains came from one sample sequenced in a study of blood T cell repertoires in COVID-19. Sequencing was performed with immunoSEQ multiplex PCR; in TCRdb, only in-frame clones are kept and a portion is missing. This sample has 350,000 to 450,000 clones; 89% occur once, and the top ten carry 1.5% to 1.8%. Sequencing input: peripheral blood. The source is a woman aged 40-49 years with COVID-19, enrolled during active disease.

The rearrangement links TRBV3-1 (or the pseudogene TRBV3-2) to TRBJ2-5; D uncertain. The CDR3 has 15 amino acids. The V gene's germline CDR1 is LGHDT and CDR2 YNNKEL (reference sequence). Between the trimmed V and J ends, which lost 3 bases and 2 bases, there was a span of 13 bases. CDR3 amino acids: CASSHRRGRQETQYF. CDR3 nucleotide sequence: TGTGCCAGCAGCCACCGGCGCGGTAGGCAAGAGACCCAGTACTTC.

The genes are TRBV6-2 or TRBV6-3 and TRBJ2-3; 7 nucleotides agree with TRBD2. V lost 2 bases and J lost 0; bases outside the gene matches: 8. The CDR3 spans 17 residues. Germline CDR1 and CDR2: MNHEY and SVGEGT. CDR3 in DNA: TGTGCCAGCAGTTACGAAGCGGGGCGGGCTAGCACAGATACGCAGTATTTT. Its protein is CASSYEAGRASTDTQYF.

This rearrangement joins TRBV9 to TRBJ2-2, with TRBD2 as a possible D gene (6 bases). Trimming took off 0 bases at V and 3 bases at J, with 9 bases between the two ends. CDR1 and CDR2 from the germline V gene are SGDLS and YYNGEE. The CDR3 runs 15 residues. CDR3 DNA sequence: TGTGCCAGCAGCGTAGGGCGGGGTCACACCGGGGAGCTGTTTTTT. Translated: CASSVGRGHTGELFF.

The V call is TRBV7-2, the J call TRBJ1-4, with unresolved D. This CDR3 has 14 residues. V lost 4 bases, J lost 5 bases, and 11 bases lay in between. Germline V CDR1 and CDR2: SGHTA, FQGNSA. The CDR3 DNA follows: TGTGCCAGCAGCTCGGGGTCCCGCAATGAAAAACTGTTTTTT. Amino acids: CASSSGSRNEKLFF.

V gene TRBV7-9 combines with J gene TRBJ2-1, with 7 bases identical to TRBD1. Trimming took 8 bases from V and 4 from J; bases not matched to a gene: 5. This CDR3 contains 13 residues. The germline CDR1 and CDR2 sequences are SEHNR and FQNEAQ (reference sequence). In DNA, the CDR3 is TGTGCCAGCCATCGGGACAGTTACAATGAGCAGTTCTTC. Protein product: CASHRDSYNEQFF.

The chain links TRBV19 to TRBJ1-1; possibly TRBD1 for D (6 bases). The germline V gene has CDR1 LNHDA and CDR2 SQIVND (reference sequence). V was shortened by 9 bases and J by 5 bases, with 22 bases between the two germline ends. This CDR3 contains 15 residues. The CDR3, as DNA: TGTGCCAGCACACCACACCTTGAAGGGGGAACTGAAGCTTTCTTT. Protein product: CASTPHLEGGTEAFF.

The V call is TRBV3-1 (or the pseudogene TRBV3-2), the J call TRBJ2-5; 11 bases match TRBD2. The CDR3 has 15 residues. The germline CDR1 and CDR2 sequences are LGHDT and YNNKEL (reference sequence). The V segment lost 10 bases and the J segment 1 base; nucleotides outside the gene matches: 8. The chain's CDR3 is CATNRLAGSQETQYF. The CDR3 region has the DNA TGTGCCACCAACCGACTAGCGGGGAGCCAAGAGACCCAGTACTTC.

This chain connects TRBV18 to TRBJ2-7, with D maybe TRBD1 (7 bases). The CDR3 contains 17 residues. Germline-derived CDR1 and CDR2 are KGHSH and LQKENI. Trimming cost V 4 bases and J 0 bases, with 19 bases left between them. DNA for the CDR3: TGTGCCAGCTCACACGGGGGACAGCGGGCCGCCTCCTACGAGCAGTACTTC. Translated: CASSHGGQRAASYEQYF.

This clone was counted between two and nine times. This chain joins TRBV6-1 and TRBJ2-7, with a tentative D call TRBD1 (6 bases). The CDR3 loop spans 14 amino acids. V was clipped by 1 base and J by 4 bases, with 11 bases between them. Germline V gene lookup returns CDR1 MNHNS and CDR2 SASEGT. CDR3 nucleotides: TGTGCCAGCAGTGAAGTACCAACAGGGTACGAGCAGTACTTC. Its protein is CASSEVPTGYEQYF.

The rearrangement links TRBV7-2 to TRBJ1-3, with a possible D match to TRBD1 (5 bases). This CDR3 has 16 residues. From germline, CDR1 is SGHTA and CDR2 FQGNSA. Trimming stripped 1 base from V and 0 bases from J, with 10 bases between. CDR3 loop: CASSLVEGPSGNTIYF. Here the CDR3 DNA reads TGTGCCAGCAGCTTAGTGGAGGGACCCTCTGGAAACACCATATATTTT.

This sequence joins TRBV30 and TRBJ1-6, with 7 bases fitting TRBD1. The V gene end was trimmed by 5 bases and the J gene end by 6 bases; junction bases not matched to a gene: 22. Germline CDR1 is GTSNPN and CDR2 is SVGIG (reference sequence). This CDR3 is 19 amino acids long. The CDR3 DNA reads TGTGCCTGGGGACGCCCCGGACAGGCTCCCCTTTTCTTTAATTCACCCCTCCACTTT. Translated: CAWGRPGQAPLFFNSPLHF.

The chain combines TRBV14 with TRBJ1-2; TRBD1 aligns across 7 bases. Trimming at V came to 0 bases and at J to 4 bases, leaving 8 bases not matched to a gene. The CDR3 extends over 16 amino acids. Germline CDR1 is SGHDN and CDR2 is FVKESK. CDR3 region: CASSQDLRGRVYGYTF. The CDR3 DNA sequence: TGTGCCAGCAGCCAAGATTTGAGGGGGCGAGTCTATGGCTACACCTTC.

The chain employs TRBV27 and TRBJ2-2, with D unresolved. V dropped 2 bases and J dropped 7 bases, with 5 bases sitting between them. Germline V gives CDR1 MNHEY, CDR2 SMNVEV (reference sequence). The CDR3 is 12 residues long. In DNA, the CDR3 is TGTGCCAGCAGTTTAGTTAGCGGGGAGCTGTTTTTT. Its translation is CASSLVSGELFF.

The CDR3 spells CASSLFEGSGSSYNEQFF. CDR3 DNA: TGTGCCAGCAGCTTATTTGAGGGTAGCGGGAGCTCCTACAATGAGCAGTTCTTC. This chain connects TRBV13 to TRBJ2-1; 9 bases map to TRBD2. The trim removed 2 bases at V and 0 bases at J, leaving 8 bases unmatched. The CDR3 is 18 residues long. Germline V gene sequence: CDR1 PRHDT, CDR2 FYEKMQ (reference sequence).

This chain links TRBV6-2 or TRBV6-3 with TRBJ1-1; 7 bases match TRBD1. J was trimmed by 5 bases and V by 2 bases; bases with no gene match: 11. The germline CDR1 and CDR2 sequences are MNHEY and SVGEGT. This CDR3 is 16 amino acids long. The CDR3 spells CASSYPWDSPGTEAFF. The CDR3 region has the DNA TGTGCCAGCAGTTACCCATGGGACAGCCCGGGGACTGAAGCTTTCTTT.

This chain connects TRBV5-1 to TRBJ2-1; maybe TRBD2 (6 bases). The V and J ends lost 3 bases and 0 bases respectively, with 13 bases between them. The CDR3 consists of 16 residues. Per germline, CDR1 SGHRS and CDR2 YFSETQ. Here the CDR3 reads CASSSISGSSYNEQFF. The CDR3 DNA reads as TGCGCCAGCAGCTCAATTAGCGGTAGCTCCTACAATGAGCAGTTCTTC.

The rearrangement links TRBV11-1 to TRBJ2-7; the D gene is possibly TRBD1 (5 bases). Looked up from germline, CDR1 is SGHAT and CDR2 is FQDESV (reference sequence). Trimming removed 6 bases from V and 5 bases from J, with 20 bases in between. The CDR3 is 15 residues long. The CDR3 nucleotides are TGTGCCAGCAGTCATTCAGGGCTCCCCAGCCACGAGCAGTACTTC. It yields the protein CASSHSGLPSHEQYF.

The rearrangement joins TRBV28 to TRBJ1-1; 7 bases align to TRBD1. The V segment lost 5 bases and the J segment 4 bases; nucleotides outside the gene matches: 10. Germline lookup yields CDR1 MDHEN and CDR2 SYDVKM. The CDR3 runs 15 residues. Here the CDR3 reads CASSPSRQGSTEAFF. In DNA, the CDR3 is TGTGCCAGCAGTCCCTCAAGACAGGGTAGCACTGAAGCTTTCTTT.

The chain uses TRBV28 and TRBJ1-5; D is unresolved. Trimming left V 4 bases short and J 12 bases short, with 19 bases between. Germline-derived CDR1 and CDR2 are MDHEN and SYDVKM. The CDR3 totals 14 residues. The CDR3 nucleotides are TGTGCCAGCAGTTCCCCTGTGGGGAGGAGCGGCCAGCATTTT. The encoded protein is CASSSPVGRSGQHF.

V and J are TRBV19 and TRBJ1-1; weak D call: TRBD1 (5 bases). The CDR3 has 14 residues. The germline CDR1 and CDR2 sequences are LNHDA and SQIVND (reference sequence). Trimming stripped 5 bases from V and 9 bases from J, with 19 bases between. For the CDR3, the DNA is TGTGCCAGTAGTCCGTCAGCGTTAGACAGAAAAGCTTTCTTT. It specifies CASSPSALDRKAFF.

This clone was seen a handful of times. The CDR3 region is CAWSERGIGYTF. Here the CDR3 DNA reads TGTGCCTGGAGTGAAAGGGGGATCGGCTACACCTTC. The chain is built from TRBV30 and TRBJ1-2; tentatively, D is TRBD1 (6 bases). This CDR3 comprises 12 residues. Germline values: CDR1 GTSNPN, CDR2 SVGIG (reference sequence). Trimming pared 1 base from V and 8 bases from J, leaving 11 bases between.